This T cell receptor beta chain was recovered during a study of vaccination effects on CD4 cells after COVID-19. Study details: ViraFEST used viral peptide pools to expand antigen-specific CD4+ T cells before sequencing.

It was after roughly ten days of culture that CD4+ T cells were isolated. Documented for the person is a PCR-confirmed SARS-CoV-2 infection occurring between March and December 2020. All study participants received two doses of BNT162b2 or mRNA-1273 vaccine. A half-volume exchange with IL-2 medium occurred on days 3 and 7. The method was immunoSEQ multiplex PCR; TCRdb's version includes in-frame clones alone and lacks a portion of them. There are about 50,000 clones in the sample; 65% to 75% occur only once, and around 5% lies in the top ten. The CDR3 extends over 14 amino acids. V gave up 0 bases and J gave up 13 bases; unmatched junction bases: 8. Germline V lookup: CDR1 ENHRY, CDR2 SYGVKD. A few counts support this clone. The target antigen is unknown. Study-wide findings and caveats: Convalescent patients numbered few in the study; early post-infection timepoints were missing entirely. Marked clonal contraction of both clone types appeared late after vaccination.

This receptor was taken from a human donor who had a prior SARS-CoV-2 infection. Source: CD4+ T cells from PBMCs cultured without peptide, taken after COVID-19 vaccination. The V gene is TRBV10-3, the J gene TRBJ2-3; TRBD1 aligns across 9 bases. The CDR3: CAISESDRGGQEYF. For the CDR3, the DNA is TGTGCCATCAGTGAGTCGGACAGGGGAGGCCAAGAGTATTTT.